A single sample is the source of the 5 T cell receptor beta chains below, sequenced in a study of T cells after yellow fever vaccination. MiXCR, run by TCRdb on the 5' RACE reads, gives a single entry per CDR3 protein. The data hold about 160,000 distinct CDR3 sequences, with over 7% observed a single time. Specimen: CD8+ T cells sorted from PBMCs, collected 45 days after the yellow fever booster vaccination. The origin of the receptors is a man in his late teens or twenties who received the YFV17D yellow fever vaccine.

The sample holds a few counts of this clonotype. This rearrangement joins TRBV6-4 to TRBJ1-6; 11 positions agree with TRBD1. CDR3 size: 14 residues. Trimming took 2 bases from V and 9 from J; bases not matched to a gene: 0. Germline V gene lookup returns CDR1 MRHNA and CDR2 SNTAGT. The CDR3 here is CASSDGTGGSPLHF. The CDR3 DNA is TGTGCCAGCAGTGACGGGACAGGGGGTTCACCCCTCCACTTT.

The chain is built from TRBV13 and TRBJ1-2, with TRBD1 matching 7 bases. Germline CDR1 reads PRHDT; CDR2 reads FYEKMQ (reference sequence). V lost 5 bases to trimming and J lost 4 bases; unmatched junction nucleotides: 7. The CDR3 runs 14 residues. The CDR3 here is CASSLLTGSYGYTF. For the CDR3, the DNA is TGTGCCAGCAGCCTTCTGACAGGGTCCTATGGCTACACCTTC.

This clonotype has just a few counts. This chain links TRBV29-1 with TRBJ2-3; tentatively, D is TRBD2 (5 bases). The V end lost 4 bases, the J end lost 3 bases, and 14 bases lay between the germline ends. The CDR3 extends over 14 amino acids. Per germline, CDR1 SQVTM and CDR2 ANQGSEA. CDR3 residues: CSVVFLALTDTQYF. The CDR3 DNA reads as TGCAGCGTTGTTTTCCTAGCCTTGACAGATACGCAGTATTTT.

This clonotype was found a few times. The genes are TRBV7-6 and TRBJ1-1, with D possibly being TRBD1 (6 bases). Trimming left V 6 bases short and J 5 bases short, with 19 bases between. This CDR3 region has 15 residues. Germline CDR1 SGHVS, CDR2 FNYEAQ. The CDR3: CASRTRGGRDTEAFF. In DNA form, the CDR3 reads TGTGCCAGCAGGACCAGAGGGGGACGGGATACTGAAGCTTTCTTT. Variable domain in full (rest from reference TRBV7-6 and TRBJ1-1): GAGVSQSPRYKVTKRGQDVALRCDPISGHVSLYWYRQALGQGPEFLTYFNYEAQQDKSGLPNDRFSAERPEGSISTLTIQRTEQRDSAMYRCASRTRGGRDTEAFFGQGTRLTVV.

The sample holds one count of this clonotype. This sequence joins TRBV6-5 and TRBJ2-5; D might be TRBD1 (5 bases). Germline V CDR1 and CDR2: MNHEY, SVGAGI. The CDR3 spans 15 residues. Trimming pared 0 bases from V and 3 bases from J, leaving 11 bases between. Here the CDR3 reads CASSYSTEFKETQYF. DNA for the CDR3: TGTGCCAGCAGTTACTCGACAGAGTTTAAAGAGACCCAGTACTTC.